These 21 T cell receptor beta chains were sequenced from one sample in a study of blood T cell repertoires in COVID-19. Clones were sequenced by immunoSEQ multiplex PCR, and TCRdb holds only the in-frame ones, with some missing. The profile shows around 380,000 clones, about 89% of them singletons. The sample comprised PBMCs or T cells enriched from blood (not recorded which). The receptors were gathered from a man in his thirties or forties who had recovered from COVID-19.

DNA of the CDR3: TGTGCCAGCTCACTGAGGGGACAGGCAACAGATACGCAGTATTTT. It encodes CASSLRGQATDTQYF. The chain employs TRBV18 and TRBJ2-3; 8 bases map to TRBD1. CDR1 and CDR2 from the germline V gene are KGHSH and LQKENI. The CDR3 length is 15 residues. J was trimmed by 3 bases and V by 4 bases; bases with no gene match: 6.

This chain connects TRBV24-1 to TRBJ2-7, with 9 bases matching TRBD1. Germline lookup yields CDR1 KGHDR and CDR2 SFDVKD. There are 20 residues in the CDR3. V was pared by 2 bases and J by 3 bases, with 19 bases of the junction left unmatched. The CDR3, as DNA: TGTGCCACCAGTGATTACCACCCGGGACAGGGTGTCCTTTTGAGCTACGAGCAGTACTTC. Translation gives CATSDYHPGQGVLLSYEQYF.

The chain combines TRBV20-1 with TRBJ1-4; no clear D. CDR1 is DFQATT, CDR2 SNEGSKA, per germline (reference sequence). The V end lost 3 bases, the J end lost 7 bases, and 6 bases lay between the germline ends. This CDR3 has 11 amino acids. Here the CDR3 reads CSARGSEKLFF. CDR3 bases: TGCAGTGCTAGGGGCAGTGAAAAACTGTTTTTT.

A note on this clone: Germline and junction disagree at one end, which may indicate a read error. The chain recombines TRBV19 with TRBJ2-7; possible D gene TRBD2, 6 bases. This CDR3 has 17 amino acids. Germline V gene lookup returns CDR1 LNHDA and CDR2 SQIVND (reference sequence). In nucleotides, the CDR3 is TGTGCCAGTAGTATAGACCCGGACGGGGGTAGCTCCAACGAGCAGTACTTC. It is translated as CASSIDPDGGSSNEQYF. Complete variable domain (other parts from reference TRBV19 and TRBJ2-7): DGGITQSPKYLFRKEGQNVTLSCEQNLNHDAMYWYRQDPGQGLRLIYYSQIVNDFQKGDIAEGYSVSREKKESFPLTVTSAQKNPTAFYLCASSIDPDGGSSNEQYFGPGTRLTVT.

V usage is TRBV6-6 and J usage is TRBJ1-4; D call uncertain. The CDR3 runs to 14 residues. CDR1 is MNHNY, CDR2 SVGAGI, per germline (reference sequence). V lost 6 bases, J lost 7 bases, and 15 bases lay in between. In DNA form, the CDR3 reads TGTGCCAGCAGCTTGACAATCGGTCTTGAAAAACTGTTTTTT. The encoded protein is CASSLTIGLEKLFF.

This chain uses TRBV25-1 with TRBJ2-7, with a possible D match to TRBD2 (6 bases). The V end was cut by 4 bases, the J end by 2 bases, with 12 bases between. The CDR3 is 14 amino acids. The V gene's germline CDR1 is MGHDK and CDR2 SYGVNS. The CDR3 loop reads CASSARRGAYEQYF. Written as DNA, the CDR3 is TGTGCCAGCAGTGCGCGGAGGGGAGCCTACGAGCAGTACTTC.

The CDR3 loop is CAIRQGAEGQPQHF. DNA for the CDR3: TGTGCCATCAGACAGGGGGCTGAGGGGCAGCCCCAGCATTTT. The V gene is TRBV10-3, the J gene TRBJ1-5; 9 bases map to TRBD1. The CDR3 runs to 14 residues. J lost 7 bases, V lost 6 bases, and 7 bases had no gene match. CDR1 ENHRY and CDR2 SYGVKD come from the germline V gene.

This chain links TRBV5-8 with TRBJ1-2, with TRBD1 matching over 9 bases. The ends lost 9 bases at V and 5 bases at J; junction bases unmatched: 5. The length of the CDR3 is 12 residues. Germline lookup yields CDR1 SGHTS and CDR2 YDEGEE. CDR3 in DNA: TGTGCCACCTCGGGGACAGGGTATGGCTACACCTTC. It codes for CATSGTGYGYTF.

The V call is TRBV9, the J call TRBJ2-3; D is uncertain. Germline-derived CDR1 and CDR2 are SGDLS and YYNGEE. The CDR3 consists of 14 residues. The V end lost 4 bases, the J end lost 1 base, and 10 bases lay between the germline ends. CDR3 residues: CASSPGDGTDTQYF. For the CDR3, the DNA is TGTGCCAGCAGCCCTGGAGACGGCACAGATACGCAGTATTTT.

The chain has TRBV19 and TRBJ1-1, with D unclear. CDR3 length equals 12 residues. Germline CDR1 and CDR2: LNHDA and SQIVND (reference sequence). V was cut by 4 bases and J by 7 bases, with 10 bases left in between. The CDR3 nucleotides are TGTGCCAGTAGTAGTTTGGGAGGTGAAGCTTTCTTT. Protein product: CASSSLGGEAFF.

Notes on this clone: A much larger clonotype is one base distant, so this may be a read error. The sample carries other DNA sequences with the same CDR3. The chain has TRBV7-9 and TRBJ2-7; no clear D gene. Germline V gene lookup returns CDR1 SEHNR and CDR2 FQNEAQ (reference sequence). With 5 bases removed from V and 4 bases from J, the gap between germline ends came to 6 bases. CDR3 length: 11 amino acids. CDR3 residues: CASSPSYEQYF. The CDR3 DNA reads TGTGCCAGCAGCCCTTCTTACGAGCAGTACTTC. Full variable domain (missing parts from reference TRBV7-9 and TRBJ2-7): DTGVSQNPRHKITKRGQNVTFRCDPISEHNRLYWYRQTLGQGPEFLTYFQNEAQLEKSRLLSDRFSAERPKGSFSTLEIQRTEQGDSAMYLCASSPSYEQYFGPGTRLTVT.

The rearrangement links TRBV2 to TRBJ2-1, with 8 bases identical to TRBD2. Trimming removed 2 bases from V and 5 bases from J; junction bases left unmatched: 8. The CDR3 totals 16 residues. Germline values: CDR1 SNHLY, CDR2 FYNNEI. The CDR3 nucleotides are TGTGCCAGCAGTGAACGGCGGGGAGCGGGGGACAATGAGCAGTTCTTC. Translated, it gives CASSERRGAGDNEQFF. Based on the CDR3 plus reference TRBV2 and TRBJ2-1, the full variable domain is EPEVTQTPSHQVTQMGQEVILRCVPISNHLYFYWYRQILGQKVEFLVSFYNNEISEKSEIFDDQFSVERPDGSNFTLKIRSTKLEDSAMYFCASSERRGAGDNEQFFGPGTRLTVL.

This rearrangement joins TRBV6-5 to TRBJ1-6; 7 positions agree with TRBD1. With V trimmed by 6 bases and J by 5 bases, 4 bases remained unmatched. This CDR3 is built from 14 residues. CDR1 and CDR2 (germline): MNHEY, SVGAGI. CDR3 loop: CASRGQSDNSPLHF. The CDR3 region has the DNA TGTGCCAGCAGGGGACAGTCGGATAATTCACCCCTCCACTTT.

The chain joins TRBV10-1 to TRBJ2-5, with TRBD1 matching 7 bases. This CDR3 comprises 16 residues. Germline V CDR1 and CDR2: WNHNN, SYGVQD (reference sequence). V lost 0 bases and J lost 4; bases outside the gene matches: 8. The CDR3: CASSESVLGGRETQYF. CDR3 coding DNA: TGCGCCAGCAGTGAGTCGGTGTTAGGGGGCCGAGAGACCCAGTACTTC.

The chain couples TRBV5-5 to TRBJ2-7; D perhaps matches TRBD2 (5 bases). Germline V gene lookup returns CDR1 SGHKS and CDR2 YYEKEE (reference sequence). The CDR3 has 15 residues. Deletions cut 4 bases from V and 0 bases from J, with 14 bases between. The CDR3 here is CASSLAWTASYEQYF. The CDR3 DNA reads as TGTGCCAGCAGCCTAGCATGGACGGCCTCCTACGAGCAGTACTTC. The whole variable domain, remainder taken from reference TRBV5-5 and TRBJ2-7, is DAGVTQSPTHLIKTRGQQVTLRCSPISGHKSVSWYQQVLGQGPQFIFQYYEKEERGRGNFPDRFSARQFPNYSSELNVNALLLGDSALYLCASSLAWTASYEQYFGPGTRLTVT.

The chain couples TRBV29-1 to TRBJ1-1; 8 bases fit TRBD1. The length of the CDR3 is 14 residues. The junction had 4 bases not matched to a gene; V was cut back by 0 bases and J by 4 bases. The germline CDR1 and CDR2 sequences are SQVTM and ANQGSEA. CDR3 DNA sequence: TGCAGCGTTGAAGATACAGGGGGGATCACTGAAGCTTTCTTT. Amino acids: CSVEDTGGITEAFF.

This chain connects TRBV19 to TRBJ1-5, with 7 bases that match TRBD1. In germline, CDR1 is LNHDA, CDR2 SQIVND (reference sequence). The length of the CDR3 is 15 residues. V lost 6 bases, J lost 6 bases, and 11 bases stayed unmatched. The CDR3 spells CASRDRQGPTQPQHF. The CDR3, as DNA: TGTGCCAGTAGGGACCGACAGGGCCCAACTCAGCCCCAGCATTTT.

V is TRBV19 and J is TRBJ2-5; D not resolved. Trimming took 5 bases from V and 5 from J, leaving 9 bases between them. Per the germline V gene, CDR1 is LNHDA and CDR2 is SQIVND (reference sequence). The CDR3 runs to 12 residues. The CDR3 nucleotides are TGTGCCAGTAGTCCCGGGTGGGAGACCCAGTACTTC. Residues: CASSPGWETQYF. The full variable domain, completed using reference TRBV19 and TRBJ2-5, is DGGITQSPKYLFRKEGQNVTLSCEQNLNHDAMYWYRQDPGQGLRLIYYSQIVNDFQKGDIAEGYSVSREKKESFPLTVTSAQKNPTAFYLCASSPGWETQYFGPGTRLLVL.

V and J are TRBV5-1 and TRBJ1-5, with D tentatively TRBD1 (6 bases). The CDR3 is 13 amino acids. Germline CDR1 SGHRS, CDR2 YFSETQ. The germline V and J ends were trimmed by 0 bases and 11 bases, with 12 bases remaining between them. CDR3 loop: CASSLAGEGAQHF. The CDR3 coding sequence is TGCGCCAGCAGCTTGGCAGGCGAGGGGGCCCAGCATTTT.

The rearrangement uses TRBV6-5 and TRBJ1-2; maybe TRBD1 (6 bases). The CDR3 totals 15 residues. From germline, CDR1 is MNHEY and CDR2 SVGAGI. V lost 6 bases to trimming and J lost 8 bases, with 22 bases between them. CDR3 region: CASRPPSGGAQGYTF. CDR3 nucleotide sequence: TGTGCCAGCAGACCGCCGTCGGGGGGGGCGCAGGGCTACACCTTC.

The J gene is TRBJ2-7, the V gene TRBV9, with 10 bases fitting TRBD1. The germline CDR1 and CDR2 sequences are SGDLS and YYNGEE. The CDR3 runs 15 residues. V trimming: 0 bases; J trimming: 6 bases; junction bases outside the gene matches: 6. CDR3 amino acids: CASSVDLTGGREQYF. DNA of the CDR3: TGTGCCAGCAGCGTAGATTTGACAGGGGGCCGCGAGCAGTACTTC.